Below, 29 T cell receptor beta chains from the same sample are listed, as sequenced in a study of early T cells in non-severe SARS-CoV-2 infection. TCRdb itself ran the 5' RACE reads through MiXCR, one entry per CDR3 protein. The sample records approximately 110,000 distinct CDR3 sequences, about 15% being singletons. Source material: whole blood. The receptors were gathered from an adult who was a healthcare worker with PCR-confirmed SARS-CoV-2 infection or an uninfected control (not recorded which).

This clonotype was counted only a few times. The chain combines TRBV6-1 with TRBJ2-1; D might be TRBD1 (5 bases). Germline V gives CDR1 MNHNS, CDR2 SASEGT. V was shortened by 5 bases and J by 6 bases, with 20 bases between the two germline ends. The CDR3 covers 16 residues. The CDR3 spells CASSPKTDTFSNEQFF. The CDR3 bases are TGTGCCAGCAGTCCCAAGACAGACACCTTTAGCAATGAGCAGTTCTTC.

This clonotype was counted a few times. CDR3 nucleotides: TGTGCCAGCAGCTTAGATTGGGATGAGACCCAGTACTTC. Translated, it gives CASSLDWDETQYF. The chain carries TRBV7-2 and TRBJ2-5; D call uncertain. With 1 base removed from V and 5 bases from J, the gap between germline ends came to 8 bases. The germline V gene has CDR1 SGHTA and CDR2 FQGNSA. The CDR3 runs to 13 residues. The whole variable domain, remainder taken from reference TRBV7-2 and TRBJ2-5, is GAGVSQSPSNKVTEKGKDVELRCDPISGHTALYWYRQSLGQGLEFLIYFQGNSAPDKSGLPSDRFSAERTGGSVSTLTIQRTQQEDSAVYLCASSLDWDETQYFGPGTRLLVL.

The chain combines TRBV12-5 with TRBJ1-2; 7 bases line up with TRBD1. J lost 5 bases, V lost 3 bases, and 9 bases had no gene match. CDR1 and CDR2 (germline): LGHNT, FRNRAP. CDR3 size: 15 residues. The DNA of the CDR3 is TGTGCTAGTGGTTTTCCCGACAGGGCGCTTTATGGCTACACCTTC. This codes for CASGFPDRALYGYTF.

The chain recombines TRBV30 with TRBJ2-4, with D maybe TRBD1 (6 bases). With 3 bases removed from V and 10 bases from J, the gap between germline ends came to 10 bases. The germline V gene encodes CDR1 GTSNPN and CDR2 SVGIG (reference sequence). The CDR3 contains 11 residues. The CDR3 coding sequence is TGTGCCTGGAGACAGGGCGGAATTCAGTACTTC. It encodes CAWRQGGIQYF.

The chain couples TRBV5-3 to TRBJ2-2, with D unclear. TRBV5-3 is sorted into the ORF group, with uncertain function. Trimming took 1 base from V and 6 from J, leaving 4 bases between them. The CDR3 extends over 12 amino acids. CDR3 coding DNA: TGTGCCAGAAGCTTGCTGTCCGGGGAGCTGTTTTTT. It codes for CARSLLSGELFF.

The chain is built from TRBV13 and TRBJ2-7, with TRBD2 as a possible D gene (5 bases). The CDR3 is made up of 14 amino acids. V was trimmed by 2 bases and J by 6 bases, leaving 14 bases between them. CDR1 and CDR2 (germline): PRHDT, FYEKMQ (reference sequence). The CDR3 reads CASSLRRVELEQYF. CDR3 DNA: TGTGCCAGCAGCTTAAGGCGGGTGGAGCTCGAGCAGTACTTC. Looking up the rest from reference TRBV13 and TRBJ2-7 gives the full variable domain: AAGVIQSPRHLIKEKRETATLKCYPIPRHDTVYWYQQGPGQDPQFLISFYEKMQSDKGSIPDRFSAQQFSDYHSELNMSSLELGDSALYFCASSLRRVELEQYFGPGTRLTVT.

The V and J genes are TRBV5-1 and TRBJ1-1, with D hard to call. The V gene's germline CDR1 is SGHRS and CDR2 YFSETQ. The CDR3 length is 13 residues. V lost 0 bases, J lost 10 bases, and 13 bases lay in between. In DNA, the CDR3 is TGCGCCAGCAGCTTGGGGCAGCCCTCCGGAGCTTTCTTT. Protein sequence: CASSLGQPSGAFF. The whole variable domain, remainder taken from reference TRBV5-1 and TRBJ1-1, is KAGVTQTPRYLIKTRGQQVTLSCSPISGHRSVSWYQQTPGQGLQFLFEYFSETQRNKGNFPGRFSGRQFSNSRSEMNVSTLELGDSALYLCASSLGQPSGAFFGQGTRLTVV.

This chain connects TRBV3-1 to TRBJ1-4; possible D gene TRBD1, 5 bases. The germline gives CDR1 LGHDT, CDR2 YNNKEL (reference sequence). CDR3 length: 14 residues. V was cut by 4 bases and J by 6 bases, with 12 bases left in between. The CDR3 is CASSPGGYYEKLFF. CDR3 nucleotides: TGTGCCAGCAGCCCCGGGGGGTACTATGAAAAACTGTTTTTT. Full variable domain (outside the CDR3, taken from reference TRBV3-1 and TRBJ1-4): DTAVSQTPKYLVTQMGNDKSIKCEQNLGHDTMYWYKQDSKKFLKIMFSYNNKELIINETVPNRFSPKSPDKAHLNLHINSLELGDSAVYFCASSPGGYYEKLFFGSGTQLSVL.

The table lists this clonotype with a few counts. V and J are TRBV12-3 or TRBV12-4 and TRBJ1-2; unclear D gene. The CDR3 extends over 15 amino acids. V shed 4 bases and J shed 4 bases, with 16 bases lying between them. The CDR3 reads CASSSRGRTRYGYTF. The CDR3 region has the DNA TGTGCCAGCAGTTCCCGTGGGAGAACCCGCTATGGCTACACCTTC.

The gene calls are TRBV7-9 and TRBJ1-6, with D possibly TRBD1 on 6 matching bases. This CDR3 has 14 residues. The V gene's germline CDR1 is SEHNR and CDR2 FQNEAQ (reference sequence). Trimming left V 4 bases short and J 7 bases short, with 11 bases between. In DNA form, the CDR3 reads TGTGCCAGCAGCTCGACAGGATGGAATTCACCCCTCCACTTT. It yields the protein CASSSTGWNSPLHF.

This clonotype was observed a few times. V gene TRBV7-2 combines with J gene TRBJ2-4; D perhaps matches TRBD2 (6 bases). The germline V gene has CDR1 SGHTA and CDR2 FQGNSA. The length of the CDR3 is 17 residues. The V gene lost 2 bases and the J gene lost 0 bases, with 14 bases spanning the gap. DNA for the CDR3: TGTGCCAGCAGCTTAATGTTTAGCGGACTAGCCAAAAACATTCAGTACTTC. Translation gives CASSLMFSGLAKNIQYF.

This clonotype was recorded a few times. The gene calls are TRBV20-1 and TRBJ2-7, with a weak D call TRBD2 (6 bases). Germline V gives CDR1 DFQATT, CDR2 SNEGSKA (reference sequence). This CDR3 has 18 amino acids. Trimming left V 1 base short and J 4 bases short, with 26 bases between. CDR3 bases: TGCAGTGCTAGAGCTATCCGGAGGGAGGCGGCGATGGAATACGAGCAGTACTTC. This gives the protein CSARAIRREAAMEYEQYF.

The chain couples TRBV20-1 to TRBJ1-2, with TRBD1 identical over 7 bases. J lost 5 bases, V lost 3 bases, and 9 bases had no gene match. CDR3 length: 14 residues. Germline V lookup: CDR1 DFQATT, CDR2 SNEGSKA (reference sequence). The CDR3 loop is CSARKSGDSYGYTF. CDR3 bases: TGCAGTGCTAGGAAATCAGGGGACAGTTATGGCTACACCTTC.

This clonotype showed up many times. This chain links TRBV6-1 with TRBJ2-2; no reliable D call. Per the germline V gene, CDR1 is MNHNS and CDR2 is SASEGT. The ends were cut back, 4 bases at V and 3 bases at J, with 9 bases in the middle. The CDR3 contains 14 residues. CDR3 sequence (DNA): TGTGCCAGCAGTGCGACCTTATACACCGGGGAGCTGTTTTTT. Translating gives CASSATLYTGELFF.

Only a few counts were recorded for this clonotype. V and J are TRBV14 and TRBJ1-2, with TRBD1 identical over 9 bases. CDR3 length equals 13 residues. Germline V lookup: CDR1 SGHDN, CDR2 FVKESK. The V segment lost 4 bases and the J segment 10 bases; nucleotides outside the gene matches: 7. CDR3 loop: CASSLWGQGYYTF. The CDR3 bases are TGTGCCAGCAGCCTTTGGGGACAGGGTTACTACACCTTC.

The chain combines TRBV18 with TRBJ1-2, with no clear D. This CDR3 region has 15 residues. With 0 bases removed from V and 2 bases from J, the gap between germline ends came to 10 bases. CDR1 and CDR2 (germline): KGHSH, LQKENI. Written as DNA, the CDR3 is TGTGCCAGCTCACCACCGCGGAGCGGAAACTATGGCTACACCTTC. This codes for CASSPPRSGNYGYTF.

This clonotype has just a few counts. The V gene is TRBV10-1, the J gene TRBJ2-1; D ambiguous. This CDR3 contains 12 residues. V dropped 3 bases and J dropped 7 bases, with 7 bases sitting between them. Germline V gene data show CDR1 as WNHNN and CDR2 as SYGVQD (reference sequence). The CDR3 bases are TGCGCCAGCAGTGATGCTCGGAATGAGCAGTTCTTC. Encoded protein: CASSDARNEQFF.

In this sample, this clonotype turned up many times. The genes are TRBV12-3 or TRBV12-4 and TRBJ1-3; 9 bases line up with TRBD1. This CDR3 has 16 residues. V lost 5 bases to trimming and J lost 2 bases; unmatched junction nucleotides: 7. The CDR3 DNA sequence: TGTGCCAGCAGTGGGGACAGGGATCGGGCTGGAAACACCATATATTTT. This encodes CASSGDRDRAGNTIYF.

This clonotype was picked up a small number of times. V is TRBV29-1 and J is TRBJ1-1, with 10 bases fitting TRBD1. The germline gives CDR1 SQVTM, CDR2 ANQGSEA. The CDR3 loop spans 16 amino acids. The J segment lost 5 bases and the V segment lost 0 bases, leaving 9 bases of the junction unmatched. For the CDR3, the DNA is TGCAGCGTTGAAGAAGGGACAGGGGAGTGGAGAACTGAAGCTTTCTTT. Translation: CSVEEGTGEWRTEAFF.

The chain employs TRBV29-1 and TRBJ2-5, with no clear D. Germline assignment: CDR1 SQVTM and CDR2 ANQGSEA. V was cut by 5 bases and J by 3 bases, with 16 bases left in between. The CDR3 runs to 14 residues. DNA of the CDR3: TGCAGCGTTCGTTCGATGGACGGAAAAGAGACCCAGTACTTC. Its translation: CSVRSMDGKETQYF.

The rearrangement joins TRBV20-1 to TRBJ2-5; D gene ambiguous. CDR3 length: 13 residues. The germline V gene has CDR1 DFQATT and CDR2 SNEGSKA (reference sequence). The V end was cut by 6 bases, the J end by 1 base, with 12 bases between. The chain's CDR3 is CSARRRSQETQYF. The CDR3 coding sequence is TGCAGTGCCCGGCGACGGTCCCAAGAGACCCAGTACTTC.

This sequence joins TRBV27 and TRBJ1-1, with TRBD1 matching 7 bases. The CDR3 consists of 14 residues. Germline V gives CDR1 MNHEY, CDR2 SMNVEV (reference sequence). Losses at the gene ends were 5 bases for V and 3 bases for J; bases not matched to a gene: 6. The CDR3 protein is CASSKTGLYTEAFF. The CDR3 DNA sequence: TGTGCCAGCAGTAAGACAGGGTTGTACACTGAAGCTTTCTTT.

There are many counts of this clonotype. This chain connects TRBV12-3 or TRBV12-4 to TRBJ1-4, with a weak D call TRBD1 (5 bases). The CDR3 is 12 residues long. The V and J ends lost 6 bases and 8 bases respectively, with 10 bases between them. The CDR3 region is CASSPGGEKLFF. DNA of the CDR3: TGTGCCAGCAGCCCTGGGGGGGAAAAACTGTTTTTT.

DNA of the CDR3: TGTGCCAGCAGCCGCCTTACAGGGGACACTGAAGCTTTCTTT. It encodes CASSRLTGDTEAFF. The chain combines TRBV3-1 with TRBJ1-1, with 7 bases identical to TRBD1. The CDR3 has 14 amino acids. Germline-derived CDR1 and CDR2 are LGHDT and YNNKEL (reference sequence). The V segment lost 4 bases and the J segment 3 bases; nucleotides outside the gene matches: 5.

This chain uses TRBV5-1 with TRBJ1-1; weak D call: TRBD1 (5 bases). CDR1 and CDR2 from the germline V gene are SGHRS and YFSETQ. V was cut by 6 bases and J by 1 base, with 16 bases left in between. The CDR3 has 15 amino acids. The CDR3 loop reads CASNEQAPRNTEAFF. CDR3 DNA sequence: TGCGCCAGCAACGAACAGGCCCCAAGGAACACTGAAGCTTTCTTT.

The chain uses TRBV2 and TRBJ2-3, with D perhaps matching TRBD2 (6 bases). The CDR3 totals 15 residues. The V end was cut by 7 bases, the J end by 2 bases, with 16 bases between. Looked up from germline, CDR1 is SNHLY and CDR2 is FYNNEI. In DNA, the CDR3 is TGTGCCAGCAATGCGGATGGGGGGAACACAGATACGCAGTATTTT. Translating gives CASNADGGNTDTQYF.

V usage is TRBV6-2 or TRBV6-3 and J usage is TRBJ1-4, with D possibly TRBD1 on 5 matching bases. CDR1 MNHEY and CDR2 SVGEGT come from the germline V gene. V lost 6 bases and J 5 bases, leaving 22 bases between the germline ends. CDR3 length equals 17 residues. The CDR3 spells CASRKGKNGRQNEKLFF. CDR3 nucleotide sequence: TGTGCCAGCAGAAAAGGGAAGAACGGGAGACAGAATGAAAAACTGTTTTTT.

This clonotype was observed a handful of times. The V call is TRBV21-1, the J call TRBJ2-2; whether TRBD1, the table's D call, matches the DNA was not checked. TRBV21-1 is designated a pseudogene. The CDR3 consists of 17 residues. The CDR3 region has the DNA TGTGCCAGCAACCTTGATACAGCCCCCCGCGGCACCGGGGAGCTGTTTTTT. Translated, it gives CASNLDTAPRGTGELFF.

The chain recombines TRBV4-1 with TRBJ2-5; D unclear. The CDR3 has 15 residues. Trimming pared 3 bases from V and 1 base from J, leaving 12 bases between. Germline V gene sequence: CDR1 MGHRA, CDR2 YSYEKL. This chain's CDR3 is CASSQRGVSQETQYF. CDR3 sequence (DNA): TGCGCCAGCAGCCAGCGCGGCGTCAGCCAAGAGACCCAGTACTTC.